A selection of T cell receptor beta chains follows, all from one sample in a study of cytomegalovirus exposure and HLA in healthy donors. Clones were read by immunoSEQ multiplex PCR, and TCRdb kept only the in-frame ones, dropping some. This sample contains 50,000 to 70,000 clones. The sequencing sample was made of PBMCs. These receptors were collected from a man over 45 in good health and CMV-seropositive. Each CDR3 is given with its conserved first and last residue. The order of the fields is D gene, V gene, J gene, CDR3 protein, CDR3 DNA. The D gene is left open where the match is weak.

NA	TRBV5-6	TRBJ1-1	CASSRQIINTEAFF	TGTGCCAGCAGCCGACAAATAATCAACACTGAAGCTTTCTTT
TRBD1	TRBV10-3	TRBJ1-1	CASRDSEGATEAFF	TGTGCCAGTCGGGACAGTGAGGGGGCCACTGAAGCTTTCTTT
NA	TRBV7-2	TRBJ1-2	CASSLVPGNEYGYTF	TGTGCCAGCAGCTTAGTCCCAGGGAATGAGTATGGCTACACCTTC
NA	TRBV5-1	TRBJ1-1	CASSPDGQLNTEAFF	TGCGCCAGCAGCCCCGATGGACAGTTAAACACTGAAGCTTTCTTT
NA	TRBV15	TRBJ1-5	CATSQPTGKGHQPQHF	TGTGCCACCAGCCAACCAACAGGGAAGGGTCATCAGCCCCAGCATTTT
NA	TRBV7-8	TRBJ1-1	CASREQQGVNTEAFF	TGTGCCAGCAGGGAACAGCAGGGTGTTAACACTGAAGCTTTCTTT
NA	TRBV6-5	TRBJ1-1	CASSYSGRGGTEAFF	TGTGCCAGCAGTTACTCGGGGAGGGGGGGGACTGAAGCTTTCTTT
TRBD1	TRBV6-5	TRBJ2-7	CASSYSWTGSNEQYF	TGTGCCAGCAGTTACTCGTGGACAGGGAGCAACGAGCAGTACTTC
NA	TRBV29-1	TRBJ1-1	CSVGQLMNTEAFF	TGCAGCGTTGGACAGCTTATGAACACTGAAGCTTTCTTT
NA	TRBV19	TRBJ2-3	CASSIGGRRDTQYF	TGTGCCAGTAGTATTGGAGGGAGAAGAGATACGCAGTATTTT
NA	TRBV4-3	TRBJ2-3	CASSQAPYSIADTQYF	TGCGCCAGCAGCCAAGCGCCTTACAGCATCGCAGATACGCAGTATTTT
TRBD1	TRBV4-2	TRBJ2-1	CASSLTGDNEQFF	TGTGCCAGCAGCCTTACAGGGGACAATGAGCAGTTCTTC
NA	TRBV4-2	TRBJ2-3	CASSQEEQGGVGTQYF	TGTGCCAGCAGCCAAGAGGAACAGGGTGGTGTGGGTACGCAGTATTTT
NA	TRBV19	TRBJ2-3	CASSIDLEEDTQYF	TGTGCCAGTAGTATAGATCTCGAGGAAGATACGCAGTATTTT
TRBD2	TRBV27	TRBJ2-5	CASSQVGGLAGGPGRETQYF	TGTGCCAGCAGTCAAGTTGGCGGACTAGCGGGAGGGCCTGGTAGAGAGACCCAGTACTTC
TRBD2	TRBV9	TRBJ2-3	CASSLGTRYTDKQYF	TGTGCCAGCAGCCTTGGGACTAGATACACAGATAAGCAGTATTTT
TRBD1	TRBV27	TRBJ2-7	CASSRGQGYEQYF	TGTGCCAGCAGTCGGGGACAGGGGTACGAGCAGTACTTC
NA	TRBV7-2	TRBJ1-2	CASSLDVGGSYGYTF	TGTGCCAGCAGCTTAGATGTTGGCGGCTCCTATGGCTACACCTTC
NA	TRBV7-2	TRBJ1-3	CASSTSTGNTIYF	TGTGCCAGCAGCACCTCTACTGGAAACACCATATATTTT
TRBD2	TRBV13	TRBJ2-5	CASSGGQLAGGETQYF	TGTGCCAGCAGCGGGGGGCAACTAGCGGGAGGAGAGACCCAGTACTTC
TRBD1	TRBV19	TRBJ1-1	CASVSTGTSYRAFF	TGTGCCAGTGTCTCGACAGGGACATCCTATCGCGCTTTCTTT
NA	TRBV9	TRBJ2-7	CASSVGVGAGYEQYF	TGTGCCAGCAGCGTAGGAGTGGGCGCGGGGTACGAGCAGTACTTC
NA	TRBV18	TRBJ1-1	CASSRPTGQAFF	TGTGCCAGCTCACGGCCGACAGGCCAAGCTTTCTTT
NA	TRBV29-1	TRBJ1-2	CSVDGQFPNYGYTF	TGCAGCGTTGATGGCCAGTTCCCAAACTATGGCTACACCTTC
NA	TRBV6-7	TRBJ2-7	CANSLHTGWGTREQYF	TGTGCCAACTCGCTCCATACAGGGTGGGGTACTAGAGAGCAGTACTTC
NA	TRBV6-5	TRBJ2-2	CASSYRGAIAGELFF	TGTGCCAGCAGTTACCGGGGGGCGATTGCCGGGGAGCTGTTTTTT
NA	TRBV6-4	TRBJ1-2	CASSEGDLGYGYTF	TGTGCCAGCAGTGAGGGAGACTTGGGCTATGGCTACACCTTC
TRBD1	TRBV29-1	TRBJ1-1	CSVKGQLNTEAFF	TGCAGCGTTAAGGGACAGCTGAACACTGAAGCTTTCTTT
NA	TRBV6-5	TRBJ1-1	CASSYGPDFGEAFF	TGTGCCAGCAGTTACGGCCCGGACTTCGGTGAAGCTTTCTTT
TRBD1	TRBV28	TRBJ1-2	CASSTGEVGYTF	TGTGCCAGCAGTACAGGGGAAGTTGGCTACACCTTC
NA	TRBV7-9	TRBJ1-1	CASSQSVNTEAFF	TGTGCCAGCAGCCAATCGGTGAACACTGAAGCTTTCTTT
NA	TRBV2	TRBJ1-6	CASSEVTGPLHF	TGTGCCAGCAGTGAAGTTACGGGTCCCCTCCACTTT
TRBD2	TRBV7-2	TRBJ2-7	CASSVGGRISEQYF	TGTGCCAGCAGCGTAGGCGGGAGGATAAGCGAGCAGTACTTC
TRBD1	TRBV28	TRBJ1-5	CASRSTGEVQPQHF	TGTGCCAGCAGATCGACAGGGGAGGTTCAGCCCCAGCATTTT
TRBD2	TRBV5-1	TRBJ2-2	CASSSGLARGGELFF	TGCGCCAGCAGCTCCGGACTAGCCAGAGGCGGGGAGCTGTTTTTT
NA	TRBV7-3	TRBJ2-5	CASSRSGRAQETQYF	TGTGCCAGCAGCCGAAGCGGGCGCGCGCAAGAGACCCAGTACTTC
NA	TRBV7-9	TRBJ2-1	CASSLRRNEQFF	TGTGCCAGCAGCCTGCGGAGGAATGAGCAGTTCTTC